One sample yielded the 9 T cell receptor beta chains listed below, sequenced in a study of glioma-infiltrating T cells after dendritic cell vaccination listed by TCRdb under 2016. Libraries were prepared through the immunoSEQ multiplex PCR assay. The source is immuneACCESS, and TCRdb retained only in-frame sequences with V and J called. Part of the clones is not carried over; for the studies checked, unresolved V genes explain less than half of this, and the remainder is unexplained. The sample yields some 110,000 clones; roughly 89% were counted once. Roughly 3% of the sample goes to the ten largest clones. Read against the paper, the sample's time point label means: after dendritic cell vaccination, including at tumor progression/relapse. The sequencing here drew on blood, taken after dendritic cell vaccination. The source is a human donor with glioblastoma.

This chain joins TRBV2 and TRBJ1-5, with TRBD1 identical over 7 bases. Germline-derived CDR1 and CDR2 are SNHLY and FYNNEI. V was pared by 4 bases and J by 10 bases, with 7 bases of the junction left unmatched. The CDR3 has 13 amino acids. The CDR3 sequence is CASSGDSWRPQHF. CDR3 sequence (DNA): TGTGCCAGCAGTGGGGACAGTTGGCGCCCCCAGCATTTT.

V usage is TRBV7-3 and J usage is TRBJ2-3, with D tentatively TRBD2 (6 bases). The germline CDR1 and CDR2 sequences are SGHTA and FQGTGA. The CDR3 extends over 14 amino acids. V was cut by 3 bases and J by 1 base, with 8 bases left in between. The CDR3 is CASSFRGGTDTQYF. The CDR3 DNA reads TGTGCCAGCAGCTTTCGCGGGGGCACAGATACGCAGTATTTT.

The V gene is TRBV11-2, the J gene TRBJ1-2; D ambiguous. Per the germline V gene, CDR1 is SGHAT and CDR2 is FQNNGV. This CDR3 has 16 amino acids. Deletions cut 0 bases from V and 6 bases from J, with 17 bases between. CDR3 region: CASSLDRTLGYHGYTF. The CDR3 region has the DNA TGTGCCAGCAGCTTAGATAGGACTTTGGGCTATCATGGCTACACCTTC. Combining the CDR3 with reference TRBV11-2 and TRBJ1-2 gives the whole variable domain EAGVAQSPRYKIIEKRQSVAFWCNPISGHATLYWYQQILGQGPKLLIQFQNNGVVDDSQLPKDRFSAERLKGVDSTLKIQPAKLEDSAVYLCASSLDRTLGYHGYTFGSGTRLTVV.

V usage is TRBV2 and J usage is TRBJ2-2; 8 bases map to TRBD2. Germline CDR1 reads SNHLY; CDR2 reads FYNNEI. J gave up 6 bases and V 1 base, and 10 bases lay outside the gene matches. The CDR3 is 17 residues long. CDR3: CASSEVWASGLAGELFF. Here the CDR3 DNA reads TGTGCCAGCAGTGAAGTTTGGGCTAGCGGGTTGGCCGGGGAGCTGTTTTTT. Full variable domain (missing parts from reference TRBV2 and TRBJ2-2): EPEVTQTPSHQVTQMGQEVILRCVPISNHLYFYWYRQILGQKVEFLVSFYNNEISEKSEIFDDQFSVERPDGSNFTLKIRSTKLEDSAMYFCASSEVWASGLAGELFFGEGSRLTVL.

This clone has a single count. The chain joins TRBV5-1 to TRBJ1-1; D might be TRBD1 (6 bases). Germline loops: CDR1 SGHRS, CDR2 YFSETQ. CDR3 size: 15 residues. Trimming cost V 3 bases and J 6 bases, with 18 bases left between them. This chain's CDR3 is CASSSKGGPGSEAFF. In DNA form, the CDR3 reads TGCGCCAGCAGCTCAAAGGGGGGGCCCGGCTCTGAAGCTTTCTTT.

This rearrangement joins TRBV11-1 to TRBJ2-1; 10 bases align to TRBD2. The V and J ends lost 5 bases and 9 bases, in that order; junction bases with no gene match: 4. From germline, CDR1 is SGHAT and CDR2 FQDESV (reference sequence). CDR3 size: 13 residues. The CDR3, as DNA: TGTGCCAGCAGCCTAACTAGCGGGGTTGAGCAGTTCTTC. Protein: CASSLTSGVEQFF.

J is TRBJ2-1 and V is TRBV5-4; D uncertain. Trimming shortened V by 4 bases and J by 5 bases, and 7 bases separated the two germline ends. The CDR3 covers 12 residues. Germline CDR1 and CDR2: SGHNT and YYREEE (reference sequence). This CDR3 is CASSTYNNEQFF. The CDR3 DNA reads TGTGCCAGCAGCACCTATAACAATGAGCAGTTCTTC.

This clone was detected only a few times. The V gene is TRBV30, the J gene TRBJ2-7; 8 nucleotides align to TRBD2. The CDR3 consists of 13 residues. Germline V CDR1 and CDR2: GTSNPN, SVGIG (reference sequence). The V segment lost 7 bases and the J segment 3 bases; nucleotides outside the gene matches: 8. CDR3 loop: CASEVGRGYEQYF. The CDR3 DNA reads as TGTGCCTCCGAGGTCGGGAGGGGCTACGAGCAGTACTTC.

This clone was counted a single time. V gene TRBV2 combines with J gene TRBJ2-7; TRBD2 matches 9 bases. Germline V gene sequence: CDR1 SNHLY, CDR2 FYNNEI. CDR3 length: 15 residues. With V trimmed by 4 bases and J by 1 base, 5 bases remained unmatched. For the CDR3, the DNA is TGTGCCAGCAGTGGGGTAGCGGGAGTGTCCTACGAGCAGTACTTC. This codes for CASSGVAGVSYEQYF.